One and the same sample provided the 32 T cell receptor beta chains below, sequenced in a study of persistence of HIV-infected CD4 T cells. This was the immunoSEQ version 4 assay in survey mode. Using immunoSEQ multiplex PCR, the repertoire was profiled, and TCRdb retains in-frame clones only, with some absent. Of under 50,000 clones in the sample, about nine tenths were seen once. Nonspecific anti-CD3/anti-CD28 bead stimulation represents the broad CD4+ T cell repertoire. Sorting selected CD4+ T cells upregulating both CD40 ligand and CD69. These receptors' antigens are unknown. Sample: CD4+ T cells sorted from PBMCs after roughly 17-hour stimulation, taken from a patient who received antiretroviral therapy. Receptor source: an adult man with HIV who was CMV-seropositive.

The genes are TRBV4-2 and TRBJ2-3; D unclear. Germline assignment: CDR1 LGHNA and CDR2 YNFKEQ. Trimming shortened V by 2 bases and J by 7 bases, and 13 bases separated the two germline ends. The CDR3 is made up of 14 amino acids. Written as DNA, the CDR3 is TGTGCCAGCAGCCAACCCCTGGAACTTTATACGCAGTATTTT. It is translated as CASSQPLELYTQYF.

This clone has more than one count but fewer than ten. The V gene is TRBV7-9, the J gene TRBJ1-2; no reliable D call. Looked up from germline, CDR1 is SEHNR and CDR2 is FQNEAQ (reference sequence). This CDR3 is 13 amino acids long. Between the trimmed V and J ends, which lost 3 bases and 8 bases, there was a span of 13 bases. The chain's CDR3 is CASSFVERGGYTF. The DNA of the CDR3 is TGTGCCAGCAGCTTTGTGGAACGTGGAGGCTACACCTTC.

The chain employs TRBV28 and TRBJ1-2; TRBD1 matches 8 bases. V lost 6 bases, J lost 5 bases, and 8 bases stayed unmatched. This CDR3 has 14 amino acids. CDR1 is MDHEN and CDR2 is SYDVKM in the germline V gene. The CDR3 sequence: CASREQGDSYGYTF. The CDR3 DNA follows: TGTGCCAGCAGAGAACAGGGGGACAGTTATGGCTACACCTTC.

This rearrangement joins TRBV9 to TRBJ1-1; D remains unclear. The germline gives CDR1 SGDLS, CDR2 YYNGEE. The CDR3 is 13 amino acids. The V end was cut by 1 base, the J end by 3 bases, with 7 bases between. The CDR3 sequence is CASSVMDDTEAFF. The CDR3 region has the DNA TGTGCCAGCAGCGTAATGGATGACACTGAAGCTTTCTTT. The whole variable domain, remainder taken from reference TRBV9 and TRBJ1-1, is DSGVTQTPKHLITATGQRVTLRCSPRSGDLSVYWYQQSLDQGLQFLIQYYNGEERAKGNILERFSAQQFPDLHSELNLSSLELGDSALYFCASSVMDDTEAFFGQGTRLTVV.

The genes are TRBV2 and TRBJ2-2; no firm D call. Germline assignment: CDR1 SNHLY and CDR2 FYNNEI. The CDR3 runs 15 residues. Trimming left V 4 bases short and J 0 bases short, with 9 bases between. CDR3 sequence: CASSGPGPNTGELFF. CDR3 nucleotide sequence: TGTGCCAGCAGTGGCCCCGGACCGAACACCGGGGAGCTGTTTTTT. The whole variable domain, remainder taken from reference TRBV2 and TRBJ2-2, is EPEVTQTPSHQVTQMGQEVILRCVPISNHLYFYWYRQILGQKVEFLVSFYNNEISEKSEIFDDQFSVERPDGSNFTLKIRSTKLEDSAMYFCASSGPGPNTGELFFGEGSRLTVL.

A single count supports this clone. The V and J genes are TRBV5-1 and TRBJ2-7, with 8 bases matching TRBD1. Germline CDR1 is SGHRS and CDR2 is YFSETQ. The ends lost 3 bases at V and 2 bases at J; junction bases unmatched: 10. This CDR3 contains 16 residues. CDR3 nucleotide sequence: TGCGCCAGCAGCTACCATGCACAGGGGGACACCTACGAGCAGTACTTC. Its translation is CASSYHAQGDTYEQYF. Variable domain in full (rest from reference TRBV5-1 and TRBJ2-7): KAGVTQTPRYLIKTRGQQVTLSCSPISGHRSVSWYQQTPGQGLQFLFEYFSETQRNKGNFPGRFSGRQFSNSRSEMNVSTLELGDSALYLCASSYHAQGDTYEQYFGPGTRLTVT.

The chain carries TRBV20-1 and TRBJ2-5; D is uncertain. Germline CDR1 reads DFQATT; CDR2 reads SNEGSKA (reference sequence). The CDR3 covers 10 residues. Trimming left V 5 bases short and J 4 bases short, with 5 bases between. The chain's CDR3 is CSAPGETQYF. The DNA of the CDR3 is TGCAGTGCTCCCGGAGAGACCCAGTACTTC.

The V call is TRBV28, the J call TRBJ2-1; 9 positions agree with TRBD1. This CDR3 has 14 residues. V shed 6 bases, J shed 6 bases, and the junction held 6 bases outside the gene matches. Germline V CDR1 and CDR2: MDHEN, SYDVKM. CDR3 sequence: CASRPGTGRNEQFF. The CDR3 nucleotides are TGTGCCAGCAGACCCGGGACAGGGCGCAATGAGCAGTTCTTC.

This rearrangement joins TRBV30 to TRBJ2-3; no clear D. CDR1 is GTSNPN, CDR2 SVGIG, per germline (reference sequence). Between the trimmed V and J ends, which lost 1 base and 1 base, there was a span of 6 bases. CDR3 length: 13 residues. The CDR3 sequence: CAWSEDGTDTQYF. The CDR3 region has the DNA TGTGCCTGGAGTGAAGATGGCACAGATACGCAGTATTTT.

The J gene is TRBJ2-7, the V gene TRBV2, with TRBD1 as a possible D gene (5 bases). Germline V CDR1 and CDR2: SNHLY, FYNNEI. There are 13 residues in the CDR3. With 1 base removed from V and 6 bases from J, the gap between germline ends came to 10 bases. CDR3 protein: CASSEVGRVEQYF. Written as DNA, the CDR3 is TGTGCCAGCAGTGAAGTGGGCAGGGTCGAGCAGTACTTC.

This clone was recorded only once. The genes are TRBV28 and TRBJ1-5, with D possibly matching TRBD1 (6 bases). Germline lookup yields CDR1 MDHEN and CDR2 SYDVKM. This CDR3 has 13 amino acids. Trimming removed 2 bases at V and 13 bases at J, with 15 bases between. The CDR3 nucleotides read TGTGCCAGCAGTTTAAGGGGGGGGCAGGGTCAGCATTTT. Translating gives CASSLRGGQGQHF. The whole variable domain, filled in from reference TRBV28 and TRBJ1-5, reads DVKVTQSSRYLVKRTGEKVFLECVQDMDHENMFWYRQDPGLGLRLIYFSYDVKMKEKGDIPEGYSVSREKKERFSLILESASTNQTSMYLCASSLRGGQGQHFGDGTRLSIL.

The chain is built from TRBV7-8 and TRBJ1-1; D unclear. Germline V gene sequence: CDR1 SGHVS, CDR2 FQNEAQ. The length of the CDR3 is 13 residues. V was trimmed by 2 bases and J by 8 bases, leaving 12 bases between them. The CDR3 region has the DNA TGTGCCAGCAGCTTATCCAAGTCAGGCGAAGCTTTCTTT. Protein sequence: CASSLSKSGEAFF.

The V call is TRBV18, the J call TRBJ1-2; TRBD1 might be the D (6 bases). The germline V gene encodes CDR1 KGHSH and CDR2 LQKENI. The V and J ends lost 3 bases and 8 bases respectively, with 10 bases between them. CDR3 length: 12 residues. In nucleotides, the CDR3 is TGTGCCAGCTCACCCTCAGGGGTGGGCTACACCTTC. Residues: CASSPSGVGYTF.

The V and J genes are TRBV19 and TRBJ2-5; 8 nucleotides match TRBD2. CDR1 LNHDA and CDR2 SQIVND come from the germline V gene (reference sequence). The CDR3 length is 14 residues. The ends lost 5 bases at V and 11 bases at J; junction bases unmatched: 13. CDR3 sequence reads: CASSAPGGGREQYF. The CDR3 bases are TGTGCCAGTAGTGCCCCCGGGGGGGGCAGAGAGCAGTACTTC.

V usage is TRBV7-2 and J usage is TRBJ2-7; the D gene is possibly TRBD1 (6 bases). Germline V gene data show CDR1 as SGHTA and CDR2 as FQGNSA. The V and J ends lost 2 bases and 2 bases respectively, with 13 bases between them. The CDR3 loop spans 15 amino acids. The CDR3 DNA follows: TGTGCCAGCAGCTTAAGGCCAGGGGAAGCCTACGAGCAGTACTTC. As protein: CASSLRPGEAYEQYF. Full variable domain (outside the CDR3, taken from reference TRBV7-2 and TRBJ2-7): GAGVSQSPSNKVTEKGKDVELRCDPISGHTALYWYRQSLGQGLEFLIYFQGNSAPDKSGLPSDRFSAERTGGSVSTLTIQRTQQEDSAVYLCASSLRPGEAYEQYFGPGTRLTVT.

In its sample, this clone was seen once. The V and J genes are TRBV7-3 and TRBJ2-5; no reliable D call. The CDR3 is 14 residues long. With 1 base removed from V and 3 bases from J, the gap between germline ends came to 9 bases. Looked up from germline, CDR1 is SGHTA and CDR2 is FQGTGA. In nucleotides, the CDR3 is TGTGCCAGCAGCTTAATGGCTAGTGAAGAGACCCAGTACTTC. It yields the protein CASSLMASEETQYF.

V usage is TRBV27 and J usage is TRBJ2-3; D gene uncertain. The CDR3 sequence is 12 residues long. V lost 0 bases and J 9 bases, leaving 7 bases between the germline ends. Looked up from germline, CDR1 is MNHEY and CDR2 is SMNVEV (reference sequence). CDR3 nucleotides: TGTGCCAGCAGTTTATCGCTCGGGACGCAGTATTTT. Residues: CASSLSLGTQYF.

This clone was seen only once. This chain uses TRBV27 with TRBJ2-7, with 9 bases fitting TRBD1. V lost 5 bases, J lost 4 bases, and 15 bases stayed unmatched. The CDR3 is made up of 17 amino acids. Germline lookup yields CDR1 MNHEY and CDR2 SMNVEV (reference sequence). For the CDR3, the DNA is TGTGCCAGCAGTCGCCCCCCTAGGACAGGGGAGGTTTACGAGCAGTACTTC. Translation gives CASSRPPRTGEVYEQYF.

The J gene is TRBJ2-1, the V gene TRBV7-3; 11 bases map to TRBD1. J gave up 7 bases and V 5 bases, and 10 bases lay outside the gene matches. Germline CDR1 and CDR2: SGHTA and FQGTGA. The CDR3 runs 16 residues. For the CDR3, the DNA is TGTGCCAGCAGCCCCCATTGGACAGGGGGCCAGAATGAGCAGTTCTTC. Its protein is CASSPHWTGGQNEQFF. Supplemented by reference TRBV7-3 and TRBJ2-1, the full variable domain reads GAGVSQTPSNKVTEKGKYVELRCDPISGHTALYWYRQSLGQGPEFLIYFQGTGAADDSGLPNDRFFAVRPEGSVSTLKIQRTERGDSAVYLCASSPHWTGGQNEQFFGPGTRLTVL.

This CDR3 is CASRQKNEKLFF. The CDR3, as DNA: TGTGCCAGCAGACAGAAGAATGAAAAACTGTTTTTT. The V call is TRBV3-1 (or the pseudogene TRBV3-2), the J call TRBJ1-4; D gene uncertain. V lost 6 bases, J lost 5 bases, and 7 bases lay in between. This CDR3 spans 12 amino acids. The germline V gene encodes CDR1 LGHDT and CDR2 YNNKEL (reference sequence).

J is TRBJ2-2 and V is TRBV5-1, with 7 bases lining up with TRBD2. The CDR3 loop spans 15 amino acids. With 2 bases clipped from V and 4 bases from J, the junction kept 5 bases outside the gene matches. Per germline, CDR1 SGHRS and CDR2 YFSETQ. The CDR3 loop reads CASSFIGGSTGELFF. The CDR3 DNA reads TGCGCCAGCAGCTTTATCGGGGGGAGCACCGGGGAGCTGTTTTTT.

V is TRBV3-1 (or the pseudogene TRBV3-2) and J is TRBJ2-3; possibly TRBD1 for D (6 bases). The CDR3 totals 14 residues. The germline gives CDR1 LGHDT, CDR2 YNNKEL (reference sequence). V was shortened by 4 bases and J by 8 bases, with 16 bases between the two germline ends. The CDR3 DNA sequence: TGTGCCAGCAGCCCCCGGGACAAACGGGGTACGCAGTATTTT. It codes for CASSPRDKRGTQYF.

The chain carries TRBV7-8 and TRBJ2-7, with D tentatively TRBD1 or TRBD2 (5 bases each). This CDR3 has 13 residues. CDR1 is SGHVS, CDR2 FQNEAQ, per germline. The ends were cut back, 8 bases at V and 1 base at J, with 12 bases in the middle. CDR3 residues: CASWGGPSYEQYF. CDR3 DNA: TGTGCCAGCTGGGGCGGGCCTTCCTACGAGCAGTACTTC.

The V call is TRBV6-2 or TRBV6-3, the J call TRBJ2-7, with 9 bases that match TRBD2. There are 14 residues in the CDR3. Unmatched junction bases numbered 5, after V lost 5 bases and J lost 3 bases. The germline gives CDR1 MNHEY, CDR2 SVGEGT. CDR3 sequence: CASSNEAGGYEQYF. CDR3 nucleotides: TGTGCCAGCAGTAACGAAGCGGGGGGCTACGAGCAGTACTTC.

The chain employs TRBV7-9 and TRBJ2-7; D gene unclear. The CDR3 length is 15 residues. V was cut by 2 bases and J by 6 bases, with 17 bases left in between. In germline, CDR1 is SEHNR, CDR2 FQNEAQ (reference sequence). As DNA, the CDR3 is TGTGCCAGCAGCTTATTTAGTGGTCCCTTAGCCGAGCAGTACTTC. This codes for CASSLFSGPLAEQYF.

This chain links TRBV5-1 with TRBJ1-2; the match to TRBD1 covers 8 bases. Germline V lookup: CDR1 SGHRS, CDR2 YFSETQ. The V and J ends lost 3 bases and 4 bases, in that order; junction bases with no gene match: 8. The CDR3 length is 15 residues. The CDR3 loop is CASSSRTGLPYGYTF. In nucleotides, the CDR3 is TGCGCCAGCAGCTCCAGGACAGGGCTCCCCTATGGCTACACCTTC.

V gene TRBV3-1 (or the pseudogene TRBV3-2) combines with J gene TRBJ1-1; no reliable D call. The germline CDR1 and CDR2 sequences are LGHDT and YNNKEL (reference sequence). With 0 bases removed from V and 1 base from J, the gap between germline ends came to 6 bases. This CDR3 is 14 amino acids long. In DNA, the CDR3 is TGTGCCAGCAGCCAAGAACAAGGGAACACTGAAGCTTTCTTT. Its protein is CASSQEQGNTEAFF.

The chain combines TRBV5-1 with TRBJ1-4; tentatively, D is TRBD1 (5 bases). Germline CDR1 reads SGHRS; CDR2 reads YFSETQ. The CDR3 spans 17 residues. V shed 1 base and J shed 2 bases, with 15 bases lying between them. This CDR3 reads CASSLLGGDSTNEKLFF. The DNA for the CDR3 is TGCGCCAGCAGCTTGTTAGGAGGGGATTCGACTAATGAAAAACTGTTTTTT.

The V call is TRBV27, the J call TRBJ1-5; no firm D call. Germline lookup yields CDR1 MNHEY and CDR2 SMNVEV (reference sequence). V dropped 0 bases and J dropped 0 bases, with 9 bases sitting between them. The CDR3 runs to 16 residues. The DNA of the CDR3 is TGTGCCAGCAGTTTATCGGCGGGTATTAGCAATCAGCCCCAGCATTTT. Protein: CASSLSAGISNQPQHF.

The rearrangement uses TRBV5-1 and TRBJ2-3, with 12 positions matching TRBD2. With 0 bases clipped from V and 2 bases from J, the junction kept 7 bases outside the gene matches. Germline assignment: CDR1 SGHRS and CDR2 YFSETQ. There are 18 residues in the CDR3. DNA for the CDR3: TGCGCCAGCAGCTTGGATCTAGCGGGGGGGCGGGTCACAGATACGCAGTATTTT. It translates to CASSLDLAGGRVTDTQYF.

The chain joins TRBV11-2 to TRBJ2-2, with 8 bases aligning to TRBD1. This CDR3 comprises 19 residues. CDR1 and CDR2 from the germline V gene are SGHAT and FQNNGV. The V segment lost 2 bases and the J segment 7 bases; nucleotides outside the gene matches: 18. CDR3 nucleotides: TGTGCCAGCAGCTTACCGGCCTCGCGGACAGGGTATTTGAGCGGGGAGCTGTTTTTT. It encodes CASSLPASRTGYLSGELFF.

This clone was seen once. This rearrangement joins TRBV5-1 to TRBJ1-2; the D gene is possibly TRBD1 (5 bases). This CDR3 comprises 14 residues. Trimming took 3 bases from V and 4 from J, leaving 13 bases between them. CDR1 and CDR2 (germline): SGHRS, YFSETQ. CDR3 sequence reads: CASSYPGNGYGYTF. The CDR3 DNA is TGCGCCAGCAGCTATCCAGGGAATGGCTATGGCTACACCTTC.